One and the same sample provided the 5 T cell receptor beta chains below, sequenced in a study of T cell repertoires in cytomegalovirus infection. One entry per CDR3 protein results from TCRdb running MiXCR on the reads. The sample has over 40,000 distinct CDR3 sequences, nearly 20% seen once. The antigens for these receptors are not known. Here the sequenced sample was CD8+ T cells from cultured PBMCs, taken from culture after CMV antigen stimulation. The source is a human donor in good health (CMV status not recorded). Some clones in this sample may be carry-over from other donors' samples.

CDR3 sequence (DNA): TGTGCCAGCAGTTACGGGGGCGGGAACACAGATACGCAGTATTTT. This codes for CASSYGGGNTDTQYF. The gene calls are TRBV6-5 and TRBJ2-3, with D perhaps assigned TRBD1 or TRBD2 (6 bases each). The CDR3 totals 15 residues. From germline, CDR1 is MNHEY and CDR2 SVGAGI. V was pared by 2 bases and J by 2 bases, with 11 bases between.

This clonotype appeared a few times. The rearrangement uses TRBV29-1 and TRBJ2-1; TRBD2 aligns across 14 bases. The J segment lost 6 bases and the V segment lost 7 bases, leaving 5 bases of the junction unmatched. Germline V gene data show CDR1 as SQVTM and CDR2 as ANQGSEA. The CDR3 runs to 14 residues. In DNA form, the CDR3 reads TGCAGCGCGAGGGGGACTAGCGGGGGCAATGAGCAGTTCTTC. Protein sequence: CSARGTSGGNEQFF.

The rearrangement links TRBV5-8 to TRBJ1-1; 10 bases are a match to TRBD1. From germline, CDR1 is SGHTS and CDR2 YDEGEE. The junction had 1 base not matched to a gene; V was cut back by 3 bases and J by 2 bases. The CDR3 length is 14 residues. CDR3 region: CASSWDRGNTEAFF. CDR3 bases: TGTGCCAGCAGCTGGGACAGGGGAAACACTGAAGCTTTCTTT.

The J gene is TRBJ2-1, the V gene TRBV11-3; possibly TRBD1 for D (6 bases). The ends were cut back, 5 bases at V and 4 bases at J, with 18 bases in the middle. This CDR3 contains 16 residues. Germline V gene sequence: CDR1 SGHNT, CDR2 YENEEA. CDR3 nucleotide sequence: TGTGCCAGCAGCCAGGGGTATGACCTTGGGTACAATGAGCAGTTCTTC. It yields the protein CASSQGYDLGYNEQFF.

This clonotype turned up a few times. The chain is built from TRBV11-2 and TRBJ1-6; 7 bases are a match to TRBD1. Germline CDR1 and CDR2: SGHAT and FQNNGV. V lost 3 bases to trimming and J lost 9 bases; unmatched junction nucleotides: 8. The CDR3 is 15 amino acids. CDR3 in DNA: TGTGCCAGCAGCTTCAGGGCAGGGGGGACTTCACCCCTCCACTTT. As protein: CASSFRAGGTSPLHF.